The 19 T cell receptor beta chains below all came from one sample that was sequenced in a study of T cell repertoires in cytomegalovirus infection. TCRdb recomputed calls from the reads with MiXCR, one row per CDR3 protein. This table holds roughly 240,000 distinct CDR3 sequences, approximately 6.7% found once. Sequencing was performed on PBMCs. Receptor source: a human donor in good health (CMV status not recorded). Some clones in this sample may be carry-over from other donors' samples.

This clonotype occurred many times. J is TRBJ2-3 and V is TRBV2; 9 nucleotides line up with TRBD1. The junction had 7 bases not matched to a gene; V was cut back by 4 bases and J by 5 bases. Germline-derived CDR1 and CDR2 are SNHLY and FYNNEI. The CDR3 runs to 15 residues. This CDR3 is CASSAGTGFGDTQYF. The CDR3 DNA reads TGTGCCAGCAGTGCCGGGACAGGGTTCGGAGATACGCAGTATTTT.

The chain recombines TRBV29-1 with TRBJ2-5, with D hard to call. V lost 1 base and J 4 bases, leaving 10 bases between the germline ends. Germline loops: CDR1 SQVTM, CDR2 ANQGSEA. This CDR3 spans 13 amino acids. As DNA, the CDR3 is TGCAGCGTTGAAGTTGTCAGGCTAGAGACCCAGTACTTC. Its translation is CSVEVVRLETQYF.

Many counts were recorded for this clonotype. The chain has TRBV4-2 and TRBJ1-2; 7 nucleotides line up with TRBD1. With 1 base clipped from V and 6 bases from J, the junction kept 8 bases outside the gene matches. This CDR3 spans 15 amino acids. Looked up from germline, CDR1 is LGHNA and CDR2 is YNFKEQ. The CDR3 nucleotides read TGTGCCAGCAGCCAAGGCCTCGGGACAGAAGATGGCTACACCTTC. This translates into CASSQGLGTEDGYTF.

At least ten counts were recorded for this clonotype. The V and J genes are TRBV20-1 and TRBJ1-1; TRBD1 agrees at 9 bases. In germline, CDR1 is DFQATT, CDR2 SNEGSKA (reference sequence). V lost 0 bases and J lost 5; bases outside the gene matches: 13. This CDR3 spans 17 amino acids. The CDR3 nucleotides are TGCAGTGCTAGAGATCCGCTCCGGGACAGGGATGTGACTGAAGCTTTCTTT. Its translation: CSARDPLRDRDVTEAFF.

At least ten counts were recorded for this clonotype. The chain couples TRBV7-2 to TRBJ2-3; 7 bases are a match to TRBD2. Germline V gives CDR1 SGHTA, CDR2 FQGNSA. V lost 0 bases to trimming and J lost 5 bases; unmatched junction nucleotides: 2. The CDR3 runs to 14 residues. CDR3: CASSLAGGGDTQYF. DNA for the CDR3: TGTGCCAGCAGCTTAGCGGGGGGGGGAGATACGCAGTATTTT.

In its sample, this clonotype was seen many times. This chain's CDR3 is CASSSQGPGNYGYTF. The CDR3 DNA follows: TGTGCCAGCAGCTCTCAGGGCCCGGGTAACTATGGCTACACCTTC. The V and J genes are TRBV11-2 and TRBJ1-2; D possibly corresponds to TRBD1 (5 bases). Deletions cut 4 bases from V and 1 base from J, with 13 bases between. CDR3 length: 15 residues. The germline V gene encodes CDR1 SGHAT and CDR2 FQNNGV. Variable domain in full (rest from reference TRBV11-2 and TRBJ1-2): EAGVAQSPRYKIIEKRQSVAFWCNPISGHATLYWYQQILGQGPKLLIQFQNNGVVDDSQLPKDRFSAERLKGVDSTLKIQPAKLEDSAVYLCASSSQGPGNYGYTFGSGTRLTVV.

This clonotype has ten or more counts. This chain links TRBV28 with TRBJ1-2; maybe TRBD1 (6 bases). The CDR3 has 15 residues. Trimming pared 2 bases from V and 2 bases from J, leaving 12 bases between. The germline gives CDR1 MDHEN, CDR2 SYDVKM. In DNA, the CDR3 is TGTGCCAGCAGTTTAGGGGGGGGCCGGAACTATGGCTACACCTTC. It yields the protein CASSLGGGRNYGYTF.

This clonotype came up many times. The chain combines TRBV20-1 with TRBJ1-2; 10 bases are shared with TRBD1. V trimming: 6 bases; J trimming: 6 bases; junction bases outside the gene matches: 10. The germline CDR1 and CDR2 sequences are DFQATT and SNEGSKA (reference sequence). CDR3 length: 14 residues. The CDR3 spells CSAGGGQGPDGYTF. The CDR3, as DNA: TGCAGTGCCGGGGGGGGACAGGGGCCGGATGGCTACACCTTC.

This clonotype was counted ten times or more. The chain recombines TRBV5-1 with TRBJ2-2, with 9 bases identical to TRBD1. With V trimmed by 5 bases and J by 6 bases, 11 bases remained unmatched. Germline CDR1 is SGHRS and CDR2 is YFSETQ. The CDR3 runs 16 residues. This chain's CDR3 is CASSFLRDRESGELFF. CDR3 DNA sequence: TGCGCCAGCAGTTTCTTGAGGGACAGGGAATCCGGGGAGCTGTTTTTT.

This clonotype was seen many times. This chain links TRBV7-8 with TRBJ2-7, with 11 bases identical to TRBD1. The length of the CDR3 is 14 residues. Looked up from germline, CDR1 is SGHVS and CDR2 is FQNEAQ. With 3 bases clipped from V and 6 bases from J, the junction kept 4 bases outside the gene matches. The CDR3 DNA follows: TGTGCCAGCAGCTTGAGGGACAGGGGGGGCGAGCAGTACTTC. This sequence encodes CASSLRDRGGEQYF.

This clonotype was picked up many times. V usage is TRBV7-9 and J usage is TRBJ1-1; D might be TRBD1 (5 bases). CDR1 and CDR2 (germline): SEHNR, FQNEAQ (reference sequence). Trimming removed 4 bases from V and 0 bases from J, with 15 bases in between. The CDR3 runs to 16 residues. The CDR3 nucleotides read TGTGCCAGCAGCTCCCCACCAGGACACCTGAACACTGAAGCTTTCTTT. Its protein is CASSSPPGHLNTEAFF.

As for this clonotype: Possible read error: a much larger clone is one base away. The genes are TRBV10-3 and TRBJ2-7; D is unclear. With 7 bases removed from V and 4 bases from J, the gap between germline ends came to 14 bases. This CDR3 is 13 amino acids long. In germline, CDR1 is ENHRY, CDR2 SYGVKD. The CDR3 is CAINGSLGYEQYF. The CDR3 DNA follows: TGTGCCATCAATGGCAGCCTTGGTTACGAGCAGTACTTC.

The table lists this clonotype with many counts. V is TRBV7-2 and J is TRBJ1-2, with a possible D match to TRBD1 (6 bases). The CDR3 spans 13 residues. V lost 4 bases, J lost 8 bases, and 14 bases lay in between. CDR1 is SGHTA, CDR2 FQGNSA, per germline. The CDR3 sequence: CASSSGWGQGYTF. CDR3 nucleotides: TGTGCCAGCAGCTCAGGTTGGGGACAAGGCTACACCTTC.

This clonotype has at least ten counts. V is TRBV7-9 and J is TRBJ1-1; the D is unclear. Per the germline V gene, CDR1 is SEHNR and CDR2 is FQNEAQ (reference sequence). The CDR3 sequence is 15 residues long. With 1 base removed from V and 4 bases from J, the gap between germline ends came to 13 bases. The CDR3 sequence is CASSLGPPRPTEAFF. For the CDR3, the DNA is TGTGCCAGCAGCTTAGGGCCCCCGCGGCCCACTGAAGCTTTCTTT.

This clonotype was observed many times. The chain links TRBV9 to TRBJ2-6; a weak D match, TRBD1 (5 bases). Germline V CDR1 and CDR2: SGDLS, YYNGEE. Trimming left V 4 bases short and J 7 bases short, with 12 bases between. The length of the CDR3 is 14 residues. CDR3 sequence: CASSTQGKANVLTF. The CDR3 coding sequence is TGTGCCAGCAGCACCCAGGGAAAAGCCAACGTCCTGACTTTC.

This rearrangement joins TRBV29-1 to TRBJ2-7; TRBD1 matches 9 bases. Germline loops: CDR1 SQVTM, CDR2 ANQGSEA. This CDR3 has 13 residues. Trimming cost V 6 bases and J 3 bases; bases outside gene matches: 6. CDR3 sequence reads: CSVGGQGIYEQYF. The CDR3 DNA sequence: TGCAGCGTGGGGGGACAGGGCATCTACGAGCAGTACTTC.

This clonotype was counted between two and nine times. The V and J genes are TRBV19 and TRBJ1-1; D is uncertain. Trimming left V 11 bases short and J 0 bases short, with 7 bases between. CDR3 length: 11 residues. In germline, CDR1 is LNHDA, CDR2 SQIVND (reference sequence). CDR3 nucleotides: TGTGCCTCCTGGCTGAACACTGAAGCTTTCTTT. It specifies CASWLNTEAFF.

This clonotype has at least ten counts. This chain uses TRBV23-1 with TRBJ2-5; a weak D match, TRBD2 (6 bases). TRBV23-1 is classed as an ORF, of uncertain function. Trimming left V 8 bases short and J 3 bases short, with 16 bases between. CDR3 length equals 14 residues. The CDR3 DNA sequence: TGCGCCAGCCCGGGAGACCGGGGAGAAGAGACCCAGTACTTC. This sequence encodes CASPGDRGEETQYF.

This clonotype appeared many times. This chain joins TRBV7-2 and TRBJ2-5, with unresolved D. The CDR3 runs to 13 residues. From germline, CDR1 is SGHTA and CDR2 FQGNSA. V lost 1 base and J 3 bases, leaving 6 bases between the germline ends. The CDR3 loop reads CASSLVGEETQYF. DNA for the CDR3: TGTGCCAGCAGCTTAGTGGGCGAAGAGACCCAGTACTTC.